A single T cell receptor beta chain is shown here with its context. Its antigen specificity is not known. No much larger clone is present one base from it, and per-base qualities are unavailable. The source of the sample is a study of vaccination effects on CD4 cells after COVID-19 (dated by TCRdb to between 2021 and 2022). With respect to the entire study: Post-vaccine samples across the study were collected a median of 72 days after the second dose, with a range of 14 to 241. SARS-CoV-2 spike-specific CD4+ TCR repertoires from before and after mRNA vaccination were compared in COVID-19 convalescent patients and in infection-naive vaccine recipients. A total of 10 COVID-19 convalescent patients and several SARS-CoV-2-naive healthy vaccine recipients were included in the full study. The Oncomine TCR Beta short-read assay on an Illumina iSeq 100 was used to sequence cultures from other donors in the study.

To identify antigen-specific CD4+ T cell clonotypes by their expansion, the ViraFEST assay first stimulated PBMC with viral peptide pools and then applied TCR sequencing. After around 10 days of culture, CD4+ T cells were isolated with the EasySep CD4+ T cell isolation kit. Each participant received two doses of an mRNA SARS-CoV-2 vaccine, either BNT162b2 or mRNA-1273. None of the healthy vaccine recipients had a prior SARS-CoV-2 infection, which was confirmed by nucleocapsid antibody tests that came back negative both before and after vaccination. Each well held two million PBMC cultured in IMDM containing approximately 5% human AB serum, around 10 IU/ml IL-2 and gentamicin, along with about 9.5 ug/ml peptides. Half of the culture medium was replaced with fresh IL-2-containing medium on days 3 and 7. Each peptide stimulation condition was cultured in triplicate wells unless otherwise noted. PBMC were separated from whole blood using Ficoll-Paque Plus gradient centrifugation and were then either cryopreserved at -140C or used fresh. The overlapping peptide pools covered the spike proteins of SARS-CoV-2 as well as those of the common cold coronaviruses HCoV-NL63, HCoV-OC43 and HCoV-229E. The QIAamp micro DNA kit was used to extract genomic DNA from the cultured CD4+ T cells.

The library was made by the immunoSEQ multiplex PCR assay. DNA from the CD4+ T cells that had been cultured and isolated underwent TCR beta CDR3 sequencing. The original methods were these. Non-productive TCR sequences were removed and reads were trimmed to the CDR3 region, keeping CDR3s of at least 7 amino acids. The MANAFEST web app was used to identify antigen-specific clonotypes by comparing expansion in peptide wells with expansion in reference cultures. To count as positive, a clone had to show expansion at FDR<0.05 compared with the reference and with all other wells, an odds ratio above 5, and a frequency above 0.1% in two replicate wells. Clonotypes significantly expanded in SARS-CoV-2 spike wells and in at least one common cold coronavirus spike condition were defined as cross-reactive. Using the stringdist R package, CDR3 similarity was measured by Levenshtein distance, and unrooted trees were constructed with ape in R 3.6.1. TCRdb's version of the immuneACCESS table is confined to in-frame rearrangements and falls short of the full clone set. An unresolved V gene accounts for under half of the shortfall where checked; the remainder is of unknown origin. V and J calls and clone size come straight from that table; D and trimming were deduced from the DNA. The sample table holds over 80,000 clones, of which around 74% were seen once. Jointly, the top ten make up over 0.95% of the sample.

The V end loses 1 base and the J end loses 3 bases, and a stretch of 7 bases separates them. The CDR3 starts with the cysteine, ends with the phenylalanine, and has 13 residues. Only the CDR3 DNA is retained, 39 bases long and in frame from the first base. Taken from the germline V gene (reference sequence), the CDR1 and CDR2 loops are SGHNT and YYREEE. Results and caveats for the whole study, not just this receptor: Only a small number of convalescent patients were included, and no early post-infection timepoints were available, which limited the study. Marked clonal contraction was observed in both infection-induced and vaccine-induced clones at late post-vaccination timepoints, consistent with waning T cell responses. Among healthy vaccine recipients, nearly all vaccine-induced clones were SARS-CoV-2 mono-reactive, and just 1 of 255 was cross-reactive with common cold coronaviruses.

The sample here was CD4+ T cells from PBMCs cultured with HCoV-OC43 spike peptides, taken after COVID-19 vaccination. In the paper's terms, the cell subset or site label means: HCoV-OC43 spike overlapping peptide pool stimulation. The receptor was derived from a human donor who received a COVID-19 vaccine. The V and J genes are TRBV5-4 and TRBJ1-1; the D gene identity is not certain. The DNA sequence is as follows: TGTGCCAGCAGCTTGATGGGGTACACTGAAGCTTTCTTT. Protein translation: CASSLMGYTEAFF.